This TCR beta chain stems from a study of vaccination and CD4 T cells after COVID-19. The sample's treatment: approximately 10-day PBMC culture with coronavirus spike peptide pools or control peptides (ViraFEST assay). This clonotype has more than one count but fewer than ten. What it binds is unknown. Cultured CD4+ T cells had their DNA profiled by the Oncomine TCR Beta short-read assay. Each CDR3 protein is one row after TCRdb ran MiXCR on the PCR reads. Here the sample spans just under 20,000 distinct CDR3 sequences, 67% being singletons. The CDR3 length is 13 residues. V lost 0 bases and J lost 1, with 3 bases in between. Germline CDR1 and CDR2: LNHNV and YYDKDF (reference sequence).

The TCR sequence derives from a human donor who had recovered from COVID-19. The V call is TRBV15, the J call TRBJ1-1; D not resolved. The sequenced sample consisted of CD4+ T cells from blood, cultured in vitro. This chain's CDR3 is CATSREPNTEAFF. The CDR3 bases are TGTGCCACCAGCAGAGAACCGAACACTGAAGCTTTCTTT.